One sample yielded the 18 T cell receptor beta chains listed below, sequenced in a study of shared clonotypes between healthy human individuals. The assay was immunoSEQ multiplex PCR, and TCRdb's table has in-frame clones only and misses some. The table lists about 1 million clones, 70% to 80% of them singletons. The sequencing sample was made of memory CD4+ T cells sorted from blood. Subset given: CD45RA-negative fraction. The receptors come from a man between 18 and 29 years old in good health.

This clone was seen just once. The gene calls are TRBV7-2 and TRBJ1-2, with TRBD1 identical over 9 bases. From germline, CDR1 is SGHTA and CDR2 FQGNSA. The CDR3 sequence is 15 residues long. J was trimmed by 4 bases and V by 5 bases; bases with no gene match: 8. The chain's CDR3 is CASSVGQGITYGYTF. DNA for the CDR3: TGTGCCAGCAGCGTAGGACAGGGGATCACCTATGGCTACACCTTC.

The table lists this clone with a few counts. The V gene is TRBV6-5, the J gene TRBJ2-7; D is unresolved. The germline V gene has CDR1 MNHEY and CDR2 SVGAGI. V lost 7 bases and J lost 3, with 10 bases in between. This CDR3 spans 12 amino acids. The CDR3 nucleotides are TGTGCCAGCACCCCAAACCGCTACGAGCAGTACTTC. This translates into CASTPNRYEQYF.

The chain couples TRBV5-1 to TRBJ2-3, with D perhaps matching TRBD1 or TRBD2 (5 bases each). V lost 3 bases, J lost 0 bases, and 17 bases lay in between. CDR3 length: 17 residues. Germline values: CDR1 SGHRS, CDR2 YFSETQ. The CDR3 DNA is TGCGCCAGCAGCTGGCGGGCTGGCGCAGGGAGCACAGATACGCAGTATTTT. It translates to CASSWRAGAGSTDTQYF.

This clone was counted between two and nine times. Here the CDR3 reads CASNPGQGREKLFF. DNA for the CDR3: TGTGCCAGCAATCCGGGACAGGGGAGGGAAAAACTGTTTTTT. The rearrangement uses TRBV28 and TRBJ1-4; TRBD1 agrees at 10 bases. CDR1 and CDR2 from the germline V gene are MDHEN and SYDVKM. After removal of 7 bases from V and 8 bases from J, the junction contained 7 bases not matched to a gene. CDR3 length: 14 residues.

The V and J genes are TRBV18 and TRBJ2-3, with D perhaps being TRBD1 or TRBD2 (5 bases each). Germline loops: CDR1 KGHSH, CDR2 LQKENI. CDR3 length: 13 residues. V lost 3 bases and J 2 bases, leaving 6 bases between the germline ends. The CDR3 reads CASSPGPTDTQYF. Here the CDR3 DNA reads TGTGCCAGCTCACCGGGACCCACAGATACGCAGTATTTT. Full variable domain (outside the CDR3, taken from reference TRBV18 and TRBJ2-3): NAGVMQNPRHLVRRRGQEARLRCSPMKGHSHVYWYRQLPEEGLKFMVYLQKENIIDESGMPKERFSAEFPKEGPSILRIQQVVRGDSAAYFCASSPGPTDTQYFGPGTRLTVL.

This chain links TRBV6-5 with TRBJ1-5; TRBD1 is a possible D gene (6 bases). The CDR3 runs 14 residues. V was cut by 6 bases and J by 7 bases, with 16 bases left in between. CDR1 is MNHEY and CDR2 is SVGAGI in the germline V gene. CDR3 sequence: CASRRNSGEQPQHF. In nucleotides, the CDR3 is TGTGCCAGCAGGCGCAACTCAGGGGAGCAGCCCCAGCATTTT.

The chain joins TRBV7-3 to TRBJ1-1, with D uncertain. The V end was cut by 4 bases, the J end by 1 base, with 7 bases between. The germline CDR1 and CDR2 sequences are SGHTA and FQGTGA. The CDR3 is 13 residues long. CDR3 loop: CASSSTTNTEAFF. CDR3 nucleotides: TGTGCCAGCAGCTCGACAACGAACACTGAAGCTTTCTTT.

The chain employs TRBV29-1 and TRBJ2-3; 8 bases map to TRBD2. Germline-derived CDR1 and CDR2 are SQVTM and ANQGSEA. CDR3 length: 14 amino acids. V shed 6 bases and J 1 base; nucleotides not matched to a gene: 6. The CDR3 region has the DNA TGCAGCGTGGTTCCGGGACTAGGCACAGATACGCAGTATTTT. Encoded protein: CSVVPGLGTDTQYF.

The chain joins TRBV7-9 to TRBJ1-1, with D tentatively TRBD1 (5 bases). The CDR3 consists of 13 residues. Germline-derived CDR1 and CDR2 are SEHNR and FQNEAQ (reference sequence). With 8 bases removed from V and 1 base from J, the gap between germline ends came to 11 bases. The CDR3 DNA follows: TGTGCCAGCTCCCGGAGGGGGAACACTGAAGCTTTCTTT. This encodes CASSRRGNTEAFF.

The genes are TRBV19 and TRBJ1-5; TRBD1 agrees at 9 bases. CDR3 length: 18 amino acids. V shed 7 bases and J 2 bases; nucleotides not matched to a gene: 15. Germline assignment: CDR1 LNHDA and CDR2 SQIVND (reference sequence). The CDR3 DNA reads as TGTGCCAGTAAAACCGGGACAGGGACCTTTTTCGGCAATCAGCCCCAGCATTTT. Translated, it gives CASKTGTGTFFGNQPQHF.

J is TRBJ2-5 and V is TRBV5-1, with D hard to call. Trimming removed 1 base from V and 2 bases from J, with 6 bases in between. The CDR3 sequence is 13 residues long. Germline CDR1 is SGHRS and CDR2 is YFSETQ. CDR3 coding DNA: TGCGCCAGCAGCTTGAACCAACAAGAGACCCAGTACTTC. As protein: CASSLNQQETQYF.

The chain links TRBV6-1 to TRBJ2-3; D possibly corresponds to TRBD2 (6 bases). CDR1 and CDR2 (germline): MNHNS, SASEGT. Trimming took off 8 bases at V and 2 bases at J, with 14 bases between the two ends. This CDR3 region has 14 residues. The CDR3, as DNA: TGTGCCAGCCGGGAGCAGCGGGTCACAGATACGCAGTATTTT. Protein sequence: CASREQRVTDTQYF.

This clone occurred once. The chain is built from TRBV7-9 and TRBJ2-1; 10 nucleotides match TRBD2. The J segment lost 7 bases and the V segment lost 5 bases, leaving 5 bases of the junction unmatched. The CDR3 consists of 14 residues. The germline CDR1 and CDR2 sequences are SEHNR and FQNEAQ (reference sequence). Here the CDR3 reads CASSRSGGVNEQFF. The CDR3, as DNA: TGTGCCAGCAGCAGGAGCGGGGGGGTGAATGAGCAGTTCTTC.

This clone was recorded once. This chain joins TRBV7-2 and TRBJ1-2; possibly TRBD1 for D (5 bases). Germline V gene data show CDR1 as SGHTA and CDR2 as FQGNSA. The CDR3 length is 14 residues. V was clipped by 0 bases and J by 7 bases, with 12 bases between them. The CDR3 protein is CASSLAPLGLGYTF. The CDR3 DNA reads TGTGCCAGCAGCTTAGCGCCATTGGGGCTTGGCTACACCTTC.

This rearrangement joins TRBV7-2 to TRBJ2-7, with D maybe TRBD2 (5 bases). With 4 bases removed from V and 7 bases from J, the gap between germline ends came to 14 bases. This CDR3 comprises 13 residues. Germline V gene sequence: CDR1 SGHTA, CDR2 FQGNSA. The CDR3 bases are TGTGCCAGCAGCTCTGGACCGGGAAGGGAGCAGTACTTC. Translation: CASSSGPGREQYF.

The chain has TRBV19 and TRBJ2-5; D is perhaps TRBD1 (6 bases). CDR1 is LNHDA, CDR2 SQIVND, per germline (reference sequence). The CDR3 loop spans 14 amino acids. Trimming cost V 10 bases and J 2 bases, with 17 bases left between them. The CDR3 coding sequence is TGTGCCACCACGGCGGACAGCCTTCAAGAGACCCAGTACTTC. This gives the protein CATTADSLQETQYF.

This clone was observed a handful of times. V usage is TRBV14 and J usage is TRBJ1-1; 9 bases agree with TRBD1. CDR1 is SGHDN, CDR2 FVKESK, per germline. CDR3 size: 16 residues. The J segment lost 4 bases and the V segment lost 1 base, leaving 7 bases of the junction unmatched. The CDR3 nucleotides read TGTGCCAGCAGCCAAGCAACAGGGGGCATTCGCACTGAAGCTTTCTTT. Its translation: CASSQATGGIRTEAFF.

The rearrangement links TRBV5-5 to TRBJ2-7; no clear D gene. Trimming took 2 bases from V and 6 from J, leaving 12 bases between them. CDR1 SGHKS and CDR2 YYEKEE come from the germline V gene (reference sequence). The CDR3 is made up of 13 amino acids. CDR3 sequence (DNA): TGTGCCAGCAGCTTCCGTCTTGGGCTCGAGCAGTACTTC. Protein sequence: CASSFRLGLEQYF.